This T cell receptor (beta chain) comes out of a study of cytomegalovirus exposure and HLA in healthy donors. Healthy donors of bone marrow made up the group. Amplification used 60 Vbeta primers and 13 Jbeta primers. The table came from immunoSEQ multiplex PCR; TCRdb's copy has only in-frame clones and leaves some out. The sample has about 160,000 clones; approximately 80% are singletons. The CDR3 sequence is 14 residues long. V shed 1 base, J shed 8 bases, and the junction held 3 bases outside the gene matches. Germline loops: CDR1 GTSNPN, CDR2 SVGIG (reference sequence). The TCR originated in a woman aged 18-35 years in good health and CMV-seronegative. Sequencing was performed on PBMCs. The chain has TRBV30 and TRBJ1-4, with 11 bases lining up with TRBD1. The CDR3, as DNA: TGTGCCTGGAGTGCCGGGACAGGGGGAGAAAAACTGTTTTTT. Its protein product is CAWSAGTGGEKLFF.